This TCR beta chain derives from a study of T cell responses to AZD1222 COVID-19 vaccine. About this clone: What it recognizes is unknown.

TCRdb keeps only in-frame clones here, not all; method: immunoSEQ multiplex PCR. The sample includes under 50,000 clones, just over 85% seen only once; the top ten take over 20%. The V and J ends lost 2 bases and 4 bases, in that order; junction bases with no gene match: 5. Germline V lookup: CDR1 SGHRS, CDR2 YFSETQ. The CDR3 contains 17 residues. Study-wide results and caveats: Spike regions recognized by vaccine-associated CD4 TCRs spanned the protein, led by 160-218 and 743-854. Females made up more of the donors, who were largely white British, and clonal diversity may have come out too low. Sampling captured repertoires only after the peak T cell response.

The chain links TRBV5-1 to TRBJ2-2; 13 bases are shared with TRBD2. Sequenced material: peripheral blood, taken 28 days after the second dose of the MenACWY control vaccine. The sequence came from an adult who received the MenACWY meningococcal vaccine as a control. CDR3 DNA: TGCGCCAGCAGCTTTGGACTAGCGGGAGAGGCCACCGGGGAGCTGTTTTTT. Residues: CASSFGLAGEATGELFF.